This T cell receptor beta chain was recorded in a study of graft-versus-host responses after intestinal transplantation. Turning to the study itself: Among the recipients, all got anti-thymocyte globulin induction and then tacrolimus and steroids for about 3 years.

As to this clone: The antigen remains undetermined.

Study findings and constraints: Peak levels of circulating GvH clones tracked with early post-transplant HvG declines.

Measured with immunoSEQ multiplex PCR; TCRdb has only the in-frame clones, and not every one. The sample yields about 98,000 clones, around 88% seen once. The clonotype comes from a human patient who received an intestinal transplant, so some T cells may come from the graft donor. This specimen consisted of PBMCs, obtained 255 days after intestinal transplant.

The CDR3 is CASSFGSTSYEQYF. The CDR3 DNA is TGTGCCAGCAGTTTCGGCAGCACCTCCTACGAGCAGTACTTC. This chain joins TRBV28 and TRBJ2-7; D gene ambiguous. The CDR3 has 14 residues. Germline V gene lookup returns CDR1 MDHEN and CDR2 SYDVKM. Trimming cost V 3 bases and J 0 bases, with 9 bases left between them.